This T cell receptor (beta chain) appears in the sequencing data of a study of shared clonotypes between healthy human individuals. On the study more broadly: A few men and two women, aged 18 to 49, were donors.

Sequenced by immunoSEQ multiplex PCR; TCRdb stores in-frame clones only, minus some. The data show about 480,000 clones, less than 85% seen once. The CDR3 contains 13 residues. Germline V gene data show CDR1 as MNHNY and CDR2 as SVGAGI (reference sequence). V was shortened by 0 bases and J by 2 bases, with 4 bases between the two germline ends. V usage is TRBV6-6 and J usage is TRBJ2-5; no definite D call. Sequencing input: PBMCs. This TCR was recovered from a woman aged 35 to 49 in good health. Some clones in this sample may be carry-over from other donors' samples. The DNA for the CDR3 is TGTGCCAGCAGTTACTCAGGGCAAGAGACCCAGTACTTC. Translated: CASSYSGQETQYF.